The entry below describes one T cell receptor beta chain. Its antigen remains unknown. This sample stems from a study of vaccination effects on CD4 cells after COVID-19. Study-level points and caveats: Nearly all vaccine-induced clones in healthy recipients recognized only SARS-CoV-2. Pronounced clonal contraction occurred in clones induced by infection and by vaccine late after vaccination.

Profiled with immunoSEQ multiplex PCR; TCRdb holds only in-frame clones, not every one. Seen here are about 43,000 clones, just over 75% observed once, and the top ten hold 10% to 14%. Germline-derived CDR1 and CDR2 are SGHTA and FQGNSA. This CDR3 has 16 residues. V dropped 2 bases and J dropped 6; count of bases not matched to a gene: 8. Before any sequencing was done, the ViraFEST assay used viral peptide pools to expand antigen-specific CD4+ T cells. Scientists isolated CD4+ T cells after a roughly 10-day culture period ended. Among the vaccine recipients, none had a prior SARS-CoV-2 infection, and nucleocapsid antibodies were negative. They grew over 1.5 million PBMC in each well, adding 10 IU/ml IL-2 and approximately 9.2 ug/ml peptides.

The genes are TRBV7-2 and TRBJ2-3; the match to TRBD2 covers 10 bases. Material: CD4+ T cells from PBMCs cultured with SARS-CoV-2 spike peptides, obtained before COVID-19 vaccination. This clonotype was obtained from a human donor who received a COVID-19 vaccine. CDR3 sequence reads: CASSLYQRGGQDTQYF. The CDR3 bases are TGTGCCAGCAGCTTATATCAGCGGGGGGGCCAGGATACGCAGTATTTT.